The TCR beta chain under discussion was sequenced for a study of T cells expressing NK-cell markers. About the research overall: It was from sorted CD3+CD56+NKG2C+, CD3+CD56+NKG2C- and CD3+CD56-NKG2C+ T cells that TCR beta repertoires came. Seven donors tested HCMV-seropositive and one tested seronegative among the eight sequenced.

CDR1 and CDR2 (germline): LGHNA, YSLEER. This CDR3 contains 17 residues. Production of TCR beta cDNA relied on 5'RACE template switching with UMIs. TCRdb re-called the 5' RACE reads and gives one entry per CDR3 protein, without DNA. The sample has some 110,000 distinct CDR3 sequences, and its top ten clones hold roughly 18%. Points from the study as a whole: In a group of 5 or 6 donors, dominant NKG2C+ clonotypes represented about 1.0-7.5% of CD8+ T cells.

As to this clonotype: Its antigen is currently unknown.

This chain joins TRBV4-3 and TRBJ1-4. The material sequenced was blood T cells: a sorted CD56 or NKG2C T cell subset, CD4+ or CD8+ T cells, or bulk PBMC T cells (not recorded which). This TCR derives from a woman between 18 and 75 years old in good health. This CDR3 reads CASSQEIPGLSNEKLFF.